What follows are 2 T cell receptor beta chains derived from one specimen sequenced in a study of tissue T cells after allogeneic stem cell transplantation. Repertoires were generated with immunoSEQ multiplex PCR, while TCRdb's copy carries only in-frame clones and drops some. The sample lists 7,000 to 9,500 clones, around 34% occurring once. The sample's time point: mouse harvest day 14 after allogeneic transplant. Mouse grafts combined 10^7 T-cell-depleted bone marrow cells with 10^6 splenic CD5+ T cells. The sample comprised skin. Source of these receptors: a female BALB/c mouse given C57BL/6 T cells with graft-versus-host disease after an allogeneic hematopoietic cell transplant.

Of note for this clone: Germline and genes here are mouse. The CDR3 loop is CSSSRGQFQDTQYF. The CDR3 bases that were read are TGCTCCAGCAGCCGGGGACAGTTTCAAGACACCCAGTAC. The gene calls are TRBV23 and TRBJ2-5; the table calls TRBD1, which could not be checked here. The read terminates 1 residue before the CDR3 end, so the remaining end is supplied by the germline J gene. CDR3 length: 14 residues. Germline CDR1 is KGHTA and CDR2 is FQNQQP.

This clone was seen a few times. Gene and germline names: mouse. The CDR3 sequence: CASSQEGLGGRSSQNTLYF. The sequenced part of the CDR3 DNA is TGTGCCAGCAGCCAAGAGGGACTGGGGGGGCGCAGTAGTCAAAACACCTTGTAC. This chain uses TRBV2 with TRBJ2-4; 14 bases are shared with TRBD2. With the read ending 1 residue before the CDR3 end, the germline J gene is used to fill in that end. J gave up 0 bases and V 0 bases, and 5 bases lay outside the gene matches. Germline V gene data show CDR1 as LGHNA and CDR2 as YSYQKL. This CDR3 spans 19 amino acids.